This TCR beta chain was retrieved from a study of blood T cell repertoires in COVID-19. Study information: Italy, Spain and the United States were the sources of the convalescent and acute COVID-19 samples. From T cells, B-cell-depleted T cells, or PBMCs came the material, which was cDNA or gDNA.

In germline, CDR1 is MRHNA, CDR2 SNTAGT. This CDR3 region has 17 residues. V shed 3 bases, J shed 5 bases, and the junction held 12 bases outside the gene matches. Per the study methods: Estimates of nucleated cell counts were drawn from the amplification of reference gene primers. Measured with immunoSEQ multiplex PCR; TCRdb has only the in-frame clones, and not every one. D and trimming come from the DNA, and the V and J calls and clone size come from that table. The repertoire has under 150,000 clones, around 80% of them found once; the top ten carry about 7%. The material sequenced was peripheral blood. The clonotype comes from a human donor in a cohort sampled during active COVID-19. The chain is built from TRBV6-4 and TRBJ2-3; TRBD1 agrees at 9 bases. The DNA of the CDR3 is TGTGCCAGCAGTGAAGGGTTACAGGGGGCGAAAGGAGATACGCAGTATTTT. It specifies CASSEGLQGAKGDTQYF.